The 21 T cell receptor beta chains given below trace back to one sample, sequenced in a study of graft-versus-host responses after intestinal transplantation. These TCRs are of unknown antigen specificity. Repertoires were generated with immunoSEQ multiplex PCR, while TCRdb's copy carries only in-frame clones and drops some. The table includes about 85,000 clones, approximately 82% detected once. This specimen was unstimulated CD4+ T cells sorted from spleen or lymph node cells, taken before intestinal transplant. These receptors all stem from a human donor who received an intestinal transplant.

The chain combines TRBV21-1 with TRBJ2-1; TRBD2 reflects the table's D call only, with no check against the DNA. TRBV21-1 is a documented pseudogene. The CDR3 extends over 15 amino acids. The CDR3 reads CASSRRRTKYNEQFF. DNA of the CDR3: TGTGCCAGCAGCAGGAGGCGCACCAAATACAATGAGCAGTTCTTC.

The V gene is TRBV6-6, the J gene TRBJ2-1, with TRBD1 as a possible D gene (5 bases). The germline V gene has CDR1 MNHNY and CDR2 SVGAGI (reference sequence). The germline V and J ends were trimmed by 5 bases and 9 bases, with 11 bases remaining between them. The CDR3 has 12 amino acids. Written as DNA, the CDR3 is TGTGCCAGCAGTGGGGCCAGTGGTGAGCAGTTCTTC. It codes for CASSGASGEQFF.

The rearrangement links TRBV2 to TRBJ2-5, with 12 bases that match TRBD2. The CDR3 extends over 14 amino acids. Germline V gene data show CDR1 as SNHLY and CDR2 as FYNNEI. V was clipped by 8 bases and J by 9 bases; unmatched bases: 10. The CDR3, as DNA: TGTGCCAGCTCCACGACTAGCGGGGGAGCAGCCCAGTACTTC. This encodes CASSTTSGGAAQYF.

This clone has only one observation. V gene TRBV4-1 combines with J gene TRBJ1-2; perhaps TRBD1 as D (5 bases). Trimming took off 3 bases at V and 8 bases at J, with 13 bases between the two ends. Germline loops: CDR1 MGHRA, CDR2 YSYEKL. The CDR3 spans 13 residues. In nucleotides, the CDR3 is TGCGCCAGCAGCCAGGAGGGGAAGCGAGGCTACACCTTC. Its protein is CASSQEGKRGYTF.

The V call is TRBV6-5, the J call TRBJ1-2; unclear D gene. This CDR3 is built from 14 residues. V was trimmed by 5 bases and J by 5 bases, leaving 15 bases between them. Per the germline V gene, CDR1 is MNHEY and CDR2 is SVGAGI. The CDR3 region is CASSQATSPYGYTF. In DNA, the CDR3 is TGTGCCAGCAGTCAGGCCACAAGCCCATATGGCTACACCTTC.

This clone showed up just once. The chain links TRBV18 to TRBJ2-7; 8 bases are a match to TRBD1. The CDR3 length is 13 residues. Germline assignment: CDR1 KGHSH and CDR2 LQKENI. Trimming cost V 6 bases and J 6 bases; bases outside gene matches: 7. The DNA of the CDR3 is TGTGCCAGCTCTCCCCGGGACAGGTCCGAGCAGTACTTC. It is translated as CASSPRDRSEQYF. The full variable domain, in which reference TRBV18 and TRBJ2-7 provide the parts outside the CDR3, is NAGVMQNPRHLVRRRGQEARLRCSPMKGHSHVYWYRQLPEEGLKFMVYLQKENIIDESGMPKERFSAEFPKEGPSILRIQQVVRGDSAAYFCASSPRDRSEQYFGPGTRLTVT.

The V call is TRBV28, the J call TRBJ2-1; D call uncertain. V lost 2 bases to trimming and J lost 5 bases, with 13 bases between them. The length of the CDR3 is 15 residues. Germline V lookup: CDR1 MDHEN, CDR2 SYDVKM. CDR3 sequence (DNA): TGTGCCAGCAGTTTACGCAGGTCGATGGACAATGAGCAGTTCTTC. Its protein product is CASSLRRSMDNEQFF. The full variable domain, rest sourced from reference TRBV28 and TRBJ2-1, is DVKVTQSSRYLVKRTGEKVFLECVQDMDHENMFWYRQDPGLGLRLIYFSYDVKMKEKGDIPEGYSVSREKKERFSLILESASTNQTSMYLCASSLRRSMDNEQFFGPGTRLTVL.

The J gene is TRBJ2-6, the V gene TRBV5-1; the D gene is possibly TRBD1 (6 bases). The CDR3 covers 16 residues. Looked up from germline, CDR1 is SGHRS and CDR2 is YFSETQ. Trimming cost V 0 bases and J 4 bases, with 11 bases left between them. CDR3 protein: CASSLAMGAGANVLTF. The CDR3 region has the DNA TGCGCCAGCAGCTTGGCCATGGGGGCAGGGGCCAACGTCCTGACTTTC.

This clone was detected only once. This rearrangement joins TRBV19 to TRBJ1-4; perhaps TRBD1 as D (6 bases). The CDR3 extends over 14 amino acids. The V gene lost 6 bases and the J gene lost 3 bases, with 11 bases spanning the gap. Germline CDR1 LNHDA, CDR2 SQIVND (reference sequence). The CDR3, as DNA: TGTGCCAGTAGCGGGGGGCAGCCTAATGAAAAACTGTTTTTT. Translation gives CASSGGQPNEKLFF.

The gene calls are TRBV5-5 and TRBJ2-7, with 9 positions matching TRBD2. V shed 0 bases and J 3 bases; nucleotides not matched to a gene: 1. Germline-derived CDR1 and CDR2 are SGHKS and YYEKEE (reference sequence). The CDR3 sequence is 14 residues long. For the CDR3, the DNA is TGTGCCAGCAGCTTGGGACTAGCGGACTACGAGCAGTACTTC. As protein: CASSLGLADYEQYF. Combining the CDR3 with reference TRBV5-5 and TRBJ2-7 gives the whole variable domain DAGVTQSPTHLIKTRGQQVTLRCSPISGHKSVSWYQQVLGQGPQFIFQYYEKEERGRGNFPDRFSARQFPNYSSELNVNALLLGDSALYLCASSLGLADYEQYFGPGTRLTVT.

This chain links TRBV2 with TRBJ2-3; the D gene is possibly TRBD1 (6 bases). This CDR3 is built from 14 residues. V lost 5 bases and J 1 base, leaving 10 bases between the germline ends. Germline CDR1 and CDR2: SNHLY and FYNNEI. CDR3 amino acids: CASSKAGGTDTQYF. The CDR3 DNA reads TGTGCCAGCAGTAAGGCAGGGGGCACAGATACGCAGTATTTT.

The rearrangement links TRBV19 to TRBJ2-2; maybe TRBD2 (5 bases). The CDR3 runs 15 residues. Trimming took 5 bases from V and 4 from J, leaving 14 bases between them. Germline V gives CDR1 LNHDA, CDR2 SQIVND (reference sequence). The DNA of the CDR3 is TGTGCCAGTAGTCGGCAGACTATGAGCACCGGGGAGCTGTTTTTT. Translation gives CASSRQTMSTGELFF.

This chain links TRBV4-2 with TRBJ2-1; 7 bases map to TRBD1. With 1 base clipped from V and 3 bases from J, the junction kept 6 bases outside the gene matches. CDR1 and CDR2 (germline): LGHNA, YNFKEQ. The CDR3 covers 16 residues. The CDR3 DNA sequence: TGTGCCAGCAGCCAAGCCCAGGGGGAAGGCTACAATGAGCAGTTCTTC. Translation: CASSQAQGEGYNEQFF.

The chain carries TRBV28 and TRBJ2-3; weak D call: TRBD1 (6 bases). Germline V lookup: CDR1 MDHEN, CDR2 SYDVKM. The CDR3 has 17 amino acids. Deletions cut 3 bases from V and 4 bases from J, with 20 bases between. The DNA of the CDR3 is TGTGCCAGCAGTTTGGGGTCAGGGGCTTCCAAATCAGATACGCAGTATTTT. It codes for CASSLGSGASKSDTQYF.

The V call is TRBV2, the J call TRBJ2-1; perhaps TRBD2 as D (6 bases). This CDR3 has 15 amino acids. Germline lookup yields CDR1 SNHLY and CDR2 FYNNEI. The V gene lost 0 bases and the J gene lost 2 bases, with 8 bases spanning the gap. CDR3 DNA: TGTGCCAGCAGTGAAGCCGGGACTCCCTACAATGAGCAGTTCTTC. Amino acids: CASSEAGTPYNEQFF.

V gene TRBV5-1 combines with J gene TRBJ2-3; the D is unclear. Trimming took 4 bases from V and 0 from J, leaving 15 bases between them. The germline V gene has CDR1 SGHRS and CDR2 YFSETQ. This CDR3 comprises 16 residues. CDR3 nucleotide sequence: TGCGCCAGCAGCCCCCGGGTCGGTAATAGCACAGATACGCAGTATTTT. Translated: CASSPRVGNSTDTQYF.

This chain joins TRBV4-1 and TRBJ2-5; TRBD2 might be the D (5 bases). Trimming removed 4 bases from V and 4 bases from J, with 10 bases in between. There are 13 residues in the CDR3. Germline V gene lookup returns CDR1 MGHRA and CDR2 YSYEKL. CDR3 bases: TGCGCCAGCAGCCCCGGGGTGGGAGAGACCCAGTACTTC. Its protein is CASSPGVGETQYF.

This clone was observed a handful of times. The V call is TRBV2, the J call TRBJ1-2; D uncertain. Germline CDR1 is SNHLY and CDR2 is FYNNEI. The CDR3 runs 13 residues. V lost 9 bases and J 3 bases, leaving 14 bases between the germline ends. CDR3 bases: TGTGCCAGTGCCTTCGGGGTTGACTATGGCTACACCTTC. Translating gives CASAFGVDYGYTF.

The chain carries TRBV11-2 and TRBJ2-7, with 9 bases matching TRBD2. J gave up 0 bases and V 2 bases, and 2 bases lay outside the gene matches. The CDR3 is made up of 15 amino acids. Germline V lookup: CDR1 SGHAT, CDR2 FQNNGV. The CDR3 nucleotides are TGTGCCAGCAGCTTAAATAGCGGGAGCTCCTACGAGCAGTACTTC. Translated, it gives CASSLNSGSSYEQYF.

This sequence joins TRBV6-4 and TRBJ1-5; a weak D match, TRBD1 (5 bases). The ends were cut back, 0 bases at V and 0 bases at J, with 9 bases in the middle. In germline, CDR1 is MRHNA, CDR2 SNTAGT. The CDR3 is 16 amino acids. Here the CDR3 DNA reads TGTGCCAGCAGTGACTCTCCAGGGTATAGCAATCAGCCCCAGCATTTT. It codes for CASSDSPGYSNQPQHF.

The CDR3 coding sequence is TGTGCCAGCACCTTTTTCTCCGCTACAGGGTCCCATGAGCAGTTCTTC. Its translation: CASTFFSATGSHEQFF. This chain uses TRBV5-6 with TRBJ2-1, with a weak D call TRBD1 (6 bases). This CDR3 contains 16 residues. CDR1 is SGHDT, CDR2 YYEEEE, per germline. Trimming pared 6 bases from V and 8 bases from J, leaving 24 bases between. The full variable domain, with the rest looked up from reference TRBV5-6 and TRBJ2-1, is DAGVTQSPTHLIKTRGQQVTLRCSPKSGHDTVSWYQQALGQGPQFIFQYYEEEERQRGNFPDRFSGHQFPNYSSELNVNALLLGDSALYLCASTFFSATGSHEQFFGPGTRLTVL.